This T cell receptor beta chain was found in a study of high-grade serous ovarian cancer treatment subgroups. Whole-study context: Each sample yielded on average around 7,300 unique TCR beta rearrangements from approximately 15,000 reads. Study-level points and caveats: Without spatial data, bulk sequencing limits insight into HGSC tumor diversity. Same-patient tumor repertoires overlapped at about 0.1 to 0.79; different patients barely overlapped.

This CDR3 comprises 16 residues. This clone came up a few times. The antigen is unknown. Tumor samples were taken before definitive surgery or chemotherapy. Clones were read by immunoSEQ multiplex PCR, and TCRdb kept only the in-frame ones, dropping some. The sample records roughly 4,100 clones, approximately 70% being singletons. The sequenced material came from tumor tissue. This TCR was recovered from a human donor with high-grade serous ovarian cancer. This sequence joins TRBV21-1 and TRBJ1-6; the D call of TRBD1 is as the table states it, not checked on the DNA. TRBV21-1 is classified as a pseudogene. The DNA of the CDR3 is TGTGCCAGCAGCAAACCACAGAATCCATGGCGTTCACCCCTCCACTTT. This translates into CASSKPQNPWRSPLHF.